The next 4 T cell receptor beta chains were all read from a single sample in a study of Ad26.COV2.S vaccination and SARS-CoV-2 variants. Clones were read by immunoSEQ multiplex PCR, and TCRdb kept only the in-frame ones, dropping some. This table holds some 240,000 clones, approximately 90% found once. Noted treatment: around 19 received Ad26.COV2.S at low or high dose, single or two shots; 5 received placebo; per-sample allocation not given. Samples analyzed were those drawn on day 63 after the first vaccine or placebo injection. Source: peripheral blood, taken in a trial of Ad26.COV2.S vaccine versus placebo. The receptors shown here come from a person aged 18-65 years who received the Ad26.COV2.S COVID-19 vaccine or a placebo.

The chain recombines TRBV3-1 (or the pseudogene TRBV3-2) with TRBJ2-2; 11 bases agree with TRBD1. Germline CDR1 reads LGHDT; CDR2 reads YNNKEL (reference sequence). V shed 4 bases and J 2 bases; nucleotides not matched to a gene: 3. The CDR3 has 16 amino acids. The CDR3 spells CASSRTGGLNTGELFF. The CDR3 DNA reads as TGTGCCAGCAGCCGGACAGGGGGCCTTAACACCGGGGAGCTGTTTTTT.

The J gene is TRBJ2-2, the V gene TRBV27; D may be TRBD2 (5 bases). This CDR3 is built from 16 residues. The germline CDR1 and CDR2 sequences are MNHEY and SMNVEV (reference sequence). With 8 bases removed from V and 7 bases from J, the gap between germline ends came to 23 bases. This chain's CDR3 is CASGPRLRSSVGELFF. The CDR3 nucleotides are TGTGCCAGCGGACCTCGACTACGCAGTTCAGTCGGGGAGCTGTTTTTT.

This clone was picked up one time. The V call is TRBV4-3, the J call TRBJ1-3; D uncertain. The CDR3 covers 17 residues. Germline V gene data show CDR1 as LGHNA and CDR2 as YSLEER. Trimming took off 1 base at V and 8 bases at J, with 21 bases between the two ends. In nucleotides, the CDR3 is TGCGCCAGCAGCCAAGGGTATTACGGCGGGGAGGGATACACCATATATTTT. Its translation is CASSQGYYGGEGYTIYF.

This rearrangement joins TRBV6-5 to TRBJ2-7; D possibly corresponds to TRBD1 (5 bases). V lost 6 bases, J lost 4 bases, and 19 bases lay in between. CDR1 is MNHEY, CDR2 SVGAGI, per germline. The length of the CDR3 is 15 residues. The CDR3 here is CASSLHFGQPYEQYV. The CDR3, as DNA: TGTGCCAGCAGCCTACATTTCGGACAACCTTACGAGCAGTACGTC.